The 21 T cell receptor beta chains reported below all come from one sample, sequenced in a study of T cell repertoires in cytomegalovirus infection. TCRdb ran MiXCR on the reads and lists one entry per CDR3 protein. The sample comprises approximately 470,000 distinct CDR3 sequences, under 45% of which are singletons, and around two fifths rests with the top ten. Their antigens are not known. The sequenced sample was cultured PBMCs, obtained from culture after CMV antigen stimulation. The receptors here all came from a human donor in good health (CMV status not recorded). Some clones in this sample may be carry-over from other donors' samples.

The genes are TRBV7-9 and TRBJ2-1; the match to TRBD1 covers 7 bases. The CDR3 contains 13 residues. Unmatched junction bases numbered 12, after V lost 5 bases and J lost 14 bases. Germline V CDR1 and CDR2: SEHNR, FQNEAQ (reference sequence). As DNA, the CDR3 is TGTGCCAGCAGCACCAGCACCGGGACAGTTGAGTTCTTC. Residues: CASSTSTGTVEFF. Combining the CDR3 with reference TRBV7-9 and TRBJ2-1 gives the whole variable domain DTGVSQNPRHKITKRGQNVTFRCDPISEHNRLYWYRQTLGQGPEFLTYFQNEAQLEKSRLLSDRFSAERPKGSFSTLEIQRTEQGDSAMYLCASSTSTGTVEFFGPGTRLTVL.

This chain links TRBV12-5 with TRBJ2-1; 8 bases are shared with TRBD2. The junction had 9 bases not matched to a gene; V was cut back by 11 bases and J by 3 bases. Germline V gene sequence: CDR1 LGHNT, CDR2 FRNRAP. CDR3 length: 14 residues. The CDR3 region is CAGPFAGGYNEQFF. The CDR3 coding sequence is TGTGCTGGGCCCTTTGCGGGAGGCTACAATGAGCAGTTCTTC.

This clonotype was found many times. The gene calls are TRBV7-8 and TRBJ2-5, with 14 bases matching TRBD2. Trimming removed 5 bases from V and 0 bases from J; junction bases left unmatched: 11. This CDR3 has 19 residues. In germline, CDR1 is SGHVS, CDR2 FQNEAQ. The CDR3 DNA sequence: TGTGCCAGCAGCACCGAAGGACTAGCGGGGGGAACGTACCAAGAGACCCAGTACTTC. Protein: CASSTEGLAGGTYQETQYF.

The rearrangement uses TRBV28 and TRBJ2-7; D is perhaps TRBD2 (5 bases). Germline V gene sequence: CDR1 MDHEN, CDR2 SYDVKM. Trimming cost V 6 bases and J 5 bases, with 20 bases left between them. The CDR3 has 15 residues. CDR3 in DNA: TGTGCCAGCAGCTCTATCCCGGGGTCTATGGACGAGCAGTACTTC. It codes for CASSSIPGSMDEQYF.

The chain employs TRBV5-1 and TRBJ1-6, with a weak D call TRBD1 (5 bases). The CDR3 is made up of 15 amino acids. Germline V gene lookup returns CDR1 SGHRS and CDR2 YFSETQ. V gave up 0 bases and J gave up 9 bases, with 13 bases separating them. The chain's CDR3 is CASSLGWDGTSPLHF. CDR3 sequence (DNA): TGCGCCAGCAGCTTGGGATGGGACGGGACTTCACCCCTCCACTTT.

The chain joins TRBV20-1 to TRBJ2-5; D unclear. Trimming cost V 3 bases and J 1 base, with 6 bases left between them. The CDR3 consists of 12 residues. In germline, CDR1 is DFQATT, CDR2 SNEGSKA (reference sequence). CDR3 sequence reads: CSARRLQETQYF. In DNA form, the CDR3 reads TGCAGTGCTAGGCGACTCCAAGAGACCCAGTACTTC.

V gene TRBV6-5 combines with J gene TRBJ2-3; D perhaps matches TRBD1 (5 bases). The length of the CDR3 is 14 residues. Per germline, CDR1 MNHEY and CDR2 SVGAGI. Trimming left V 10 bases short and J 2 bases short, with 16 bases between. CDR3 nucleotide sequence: TGTGCCACTTCCAGGGTTCGAGCCACAGATACGCAGTATTTT. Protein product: CATSRVRATDTQYF.

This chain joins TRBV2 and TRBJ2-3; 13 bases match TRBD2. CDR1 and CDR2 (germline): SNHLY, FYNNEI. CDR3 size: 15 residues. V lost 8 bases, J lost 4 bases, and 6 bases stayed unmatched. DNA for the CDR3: TGTGCCAGCTCGGGACTAGCGGGGACCGCAGATACGCAGTATTTT. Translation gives CASSGLAGTADTQYF.

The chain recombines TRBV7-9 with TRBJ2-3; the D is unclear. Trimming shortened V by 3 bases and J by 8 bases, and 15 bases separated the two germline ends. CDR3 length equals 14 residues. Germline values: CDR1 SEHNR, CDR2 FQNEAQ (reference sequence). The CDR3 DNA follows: TGTGCCAGCAGCTTGGGCCCCAACGTATTTACGCAGTATTTT. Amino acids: CASSLGPNVFTQYF.

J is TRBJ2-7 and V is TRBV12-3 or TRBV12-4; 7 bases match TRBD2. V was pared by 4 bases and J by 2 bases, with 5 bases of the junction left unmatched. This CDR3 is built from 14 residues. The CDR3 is CASSSRSGTYEQYF. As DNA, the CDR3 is TGTGCCAGCAGTTCCCGAAGCGGGACCTACGAGCAGTACTTC.

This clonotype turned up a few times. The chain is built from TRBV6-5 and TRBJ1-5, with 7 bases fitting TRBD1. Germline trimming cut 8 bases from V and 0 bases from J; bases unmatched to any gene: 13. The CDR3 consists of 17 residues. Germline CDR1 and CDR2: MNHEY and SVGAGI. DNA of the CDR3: TGTGCCAGCGGAGTTCGTCACGGGACAGCTAGCAATCAGCCCCAGCATTTT. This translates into CASGVRHGTASNQPQHF.

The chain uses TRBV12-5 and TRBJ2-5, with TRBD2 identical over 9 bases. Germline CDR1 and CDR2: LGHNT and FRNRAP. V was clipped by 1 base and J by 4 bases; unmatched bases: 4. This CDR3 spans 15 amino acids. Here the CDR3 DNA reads TGTGCTAGTGGTTTGGGGACTAGCGCCCCAGAGACCCAGTACTTC. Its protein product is CASGLGTSAPETQYF.

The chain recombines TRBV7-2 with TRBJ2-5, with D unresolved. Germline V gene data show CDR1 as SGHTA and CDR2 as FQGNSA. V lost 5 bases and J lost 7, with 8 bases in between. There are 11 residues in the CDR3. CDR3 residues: CASSNLGTQYF. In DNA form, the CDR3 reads TGTGCCAGCAGCAACCTGGGGACCCAGTACTTC.

The chain's CDR3 is CASSFSFLGPGYNEQFF. The CDR3 nucleotides read TGTGCCAGCAGCTTCAGCTTTTTGGGACCAGGATACAATGAGCAGTTCTTC. The chain uses TRBV7-9 and TRBJ2-1; D tentatively reads TRBD1 or TRBD2 (5 bases each). Germline CDR1 SEHNR, CDR2 FQNEAQ (reference sequence). V dropped 3 bases and J dropped 4 bases, with 19 bases sitting between them. This CDR3 comprises 17 residues.

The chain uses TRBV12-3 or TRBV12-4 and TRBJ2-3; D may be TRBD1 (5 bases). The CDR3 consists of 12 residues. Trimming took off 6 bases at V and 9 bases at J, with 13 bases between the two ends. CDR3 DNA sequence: TGTGCCAGCAGCCCAGGGTTGTGGACGCAGTATTTT. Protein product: CASSPGLWTQYF.

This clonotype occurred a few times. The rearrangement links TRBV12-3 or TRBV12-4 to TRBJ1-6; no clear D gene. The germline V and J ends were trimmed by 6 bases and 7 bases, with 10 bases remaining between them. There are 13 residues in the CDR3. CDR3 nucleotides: TGTGCCAGCAGGTTCGACCGCAATTCACCCCTCCACTTT. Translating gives CASRFDRNSPLHF.

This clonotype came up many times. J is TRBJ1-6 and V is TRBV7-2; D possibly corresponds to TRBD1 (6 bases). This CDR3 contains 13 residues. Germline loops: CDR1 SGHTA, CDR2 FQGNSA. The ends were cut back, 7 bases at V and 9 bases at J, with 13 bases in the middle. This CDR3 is CASTSEGVSPLHF. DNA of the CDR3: TGTGCCAGCACCTCAGAGGGGGTTTCACCCCTCCACTTT.

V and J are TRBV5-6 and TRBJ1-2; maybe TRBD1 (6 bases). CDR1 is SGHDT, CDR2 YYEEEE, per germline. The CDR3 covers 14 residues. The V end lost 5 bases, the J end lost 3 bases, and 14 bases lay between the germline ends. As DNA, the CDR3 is TGTGCCAGCAGTACAGGGAAGCGGTACTATGGCTACACCTTC. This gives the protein CASSTGKRYYGYTF.

The CDR3 sequence: CASSVTRGDNQPQHF. In DNA form, the CDR3 reads TGTGCCAGCAGTGTAACCCGGGGGGACAATCAGCCCCAGCATTTT. The chain combines TRBV2 with TRBJ1-5, with D possibly matching TRBD1 (5 bases). V lost 4 bases and J lost 3, with 13 bases in between. The length of the CDR3 is 15 residues. Germline CDR1 SNHLY, CDR2 FYNNEI.

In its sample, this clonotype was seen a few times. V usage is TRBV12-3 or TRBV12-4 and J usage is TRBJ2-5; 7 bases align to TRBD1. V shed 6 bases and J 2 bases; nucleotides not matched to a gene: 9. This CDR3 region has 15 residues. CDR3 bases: TGTGCCAGCAGCCGCCACCAGGGGGAGCAAGAGACCCAGTACTTC. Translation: CASSRHQGEQETQYF.

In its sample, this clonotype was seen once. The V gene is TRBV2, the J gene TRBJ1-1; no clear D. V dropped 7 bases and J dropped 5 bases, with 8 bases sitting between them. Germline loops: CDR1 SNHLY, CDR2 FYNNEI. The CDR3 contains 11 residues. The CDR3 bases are TGTGCCAGCATCATCAGAACTGAAGCTTTCTTT. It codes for CASIIRTEAFF.